The 9 T cell receptor beta chains below all came from one sample that was sequenced in a study of regulatory T cells in long-lasting Graves disease. Construction of the TCR beta libraries employed iRepertoire HTBI primers in conjunction with Arm-PCR of CDR3 regions. Via MiXCR, TCRdb re-called the multiplex PCR reads, giving one row per CDR3 protein. The repertoire consists of over 450,000 distinct CDR3 sequences, with more than 10% occurring once and the leading ten covering around 10%. The time point was: newly diagnosed GD, antithyroid drugs for less than 3 months. RNA extracted from PBMCs served as the sequencing template. This same sample was also part of a study on T cells in Graves' hyperthyroidism and ophthalmopathy.

The material was peripheral blood mononuclear cells (PBMCs), obtained at new diagnosis, from a patient treated with antithyroid drugs. These TCRs come from a woman aged 30 to 39 with Graves disease.

This clonotype was observed many times. V usage is TRBV2 and J usage is TRBJ2-5, with D unresolved. CDR1 is SNHLY and CDR2 is FYNNEI in the germline V gene. The CDR3 is made up of 16 amino acids. V lost 8 bases and J lost 5, with 24 bases in between. The CDR3 DNA follows: TGTGCCAGCTCAATAACGGCCGTCCTCGGCAGGGAGACCCAGTACTTC. Translation gives CASSITAVLGRETQYF.

This clonotype appeared many times. The chain carries TRBV2 and TRBJ2-2; no reliable D call. The CDR3 runs 14 residues. Trimming removed 5 bases from V and 0 bases from J, with 7 bases in between. CDR1 and CDR2 (germline): SNHLY, FYNNEI. The CDR3 DNA sequence: TGTGCCAGCAGTTACAGTTCGAACACCGGGGAGCTGTTTTTT. It yields the protein CASSYSSNTGELFF.

This clonotype was counted only a few times. This may arise from a read error, as a much more abundant clone is one base away. This sequence joins TRBV18 and TRBJ2-1; 7 bases agree with TRBD2. Germline V gene data show CDR1 as KGHSH and CDR2 as LQKENI. The CDR3 spans 16 residues. Here the CDR3 reads CASSQGLAVSYNGQFF. The CDR3 DNA sequence: TGTGCCAGCTCACAAGGGCTAGCGGTCTCCTACAATGGGCAGTTCTTC.

DNA of the CDR3: TGTGCCAGCAGCTTAAGCTCGAGGTATGAGCAGTTCTTC. Residues: CASSLSSRYEQFF. This chain connects TRBV7-9 to TRBJ2-1, with no clear D. Germline loops: CDR1 SEHNR, CDR2 FQNEAQ (reference sequence). This CDR3 is built from 13 residues. V was cut by 2 bases and J by 8 bases, with 10 bases left in between.

This clonotype has at least ten counts. V gene TRBV5-1 combines with J gene TRBJ2-7; maybe TRBD2 (6 bases). V was shortened by 0 bases and J by 2 bases, with 15 bases between the two germline ends. This CDR3 spans 16 amino acids. From germline, CDR1 is SGHRS and CDR2 YFSETQ. The CDR3 is CASSLASGGAAYEQYF. The CDR3 DNA follows: TGCGCCAGCAGCTTGGCGAGTGGAGGGGCCGCCTACGAGCAGTACTTC.

With regard to this clonotype: Being one base from a much bigger clone, this may be a read error. The V and J genes are TRBV29-1 and TRBJ2-1; TRBD2 agrees at 7 bases. Germline V gene data show CDR1 as SQVTM and CDR2 as ANQGSEA. V shed 4 bases, J shed 0 bases, and the junction held 3 bases outside the gene matches. CDR3 length: 14 residues. CDR3 DNA sequence: TGCAGCGTTGCGGGCGGGAGCTCCTACAATGAGCAGTTCTTC. As protein: CSVAGGSSYNEQFF.

V usage is TRBV11-2 and J usage is TRBJ2-1, with TRBD2 identical over 10 bases. In germline, CDR1 is SGHAT, CDR2 FQNNGV. V lost 5 bases, J lost 5 bases, and 3 bases stayed unmatched. The CDR3 totals 14 residues. The CDR3 DNA reads TGTGCCAGCAGCCCACTAGCGGGAAACAATGAGCAGTTCTTC. Residues: CASSPLAGNNEQFF.

This clonotype was observed at least ten times. The chain employs TRBV28 and TRBJ1-5; D is possibly TRBD1 (6 bases). Trimming left V 5 bases short and J 5 bases short, with 16 bases between. The CDR3 is made up of 15 amino acids. Germline CDR1 reads MDHEN; CDR2 reads SYDVKM. CDR3 in amino acids: CASSIPWGLDQPQHF. CDR3 nucleotides: TGTGCCAGCAGTATCCCGTGGGGGCTGGATCAGCCCCAGCATTTT.

In this sample, this clonotype turned up many times. The chain carries TRBV24-1 and TRBJ1-2; a weak D match, TRBD1 (5 bases). Deletions cut 5 bases from V and 3 bases from J, with 9 bases between. The CDR3 totals 13 residues. Germline V CDR1 and CDR2: KGHDR, SFDVKD. Written as DNA, the CDR3 is TGTGCCACCAGTGTCGGGGGAGACTATGGCTACACCTTC. It translates to CATSVGGDYGYTF.